Shown below are 25 T cell receptor beta chains from a single sample sequenced in a study of cytomegalovirus exposure and HLA in healthy donors. PCR primers comprised 60 Vbeta and 13 Jbeta primers. Assay used: immunoSEQ multiplex PCR; TCRdb lists only in-frame clones, some missing. The top ten hold just over 2.5% of the sample, which has roughly 100,000 clones, around four fifths seen once. The sequencing input was PBMCs. These receptors were taken from a man in his forties or fifties in good health and CMV-seronegative.

The J gene is TRBJ1-1, the V gene TRBV19; the D gene is possibly TRBD1 (6 bases). Germline V gives CDR1 LNHDA, CDR2 SQIVND (reference sequence). The CDR3 runs to 13 residues. Deletions cut 7 bases from V and 4 bases from J, with 13 bases between. The CDR3 nucleotides read TGTGCCAGTAATCTAGGGGGGGGCACTGAAGCTTTCTTT. It is translated as CASNLGGGTEAFF.

This clone was counted a single time. The J gene is TRBJ1-5, the V gene TRBV15; no clear D gene. This CDR3 is 15 amino acids long. The germline V gene has CDR1 LNHNV and CDR2 YYDKDF (reference sequence). With 0 bases removed from V and 1 base from J, the gap between germline ends came to 7 bases. The CDR3 here is CATSRDLRSNQPQHF. DNA of the CDR3: TGTGCCACCAGCAGAGATCTCCGGAGCAATCAGCCCCAGCATTTT.

The chain joins TRBV5-6 to TRBJ2-2; perhaps TRBD1 as D (7 bases). CDR1 and CDR2 (germline): SGHDT, YYEEEE. This CDR3 region has 16 residues. V was trimmed by 1 base and J by 5 bases, leaving 15 bases between them. The CDR3 loop reads CASSLPGAGGTGELFF. The CDR3 DNA is TGTGCCAGCAGCTTGCCCGGAGCAGGGGGGACCGGGGAGCTGTTTTTT.

The V gene is TRBV11-2, the J gene TRBJ1-1; 8 positions match TRBD1. The ends lost 0 bases at V and 3 bases at J; junction bases unmatched: 3. Per germline, CDR1 SGHAT and CDR2 FQNNGV. The CDR3 extends over 15 amino acids. CDR3 sequence: CASSLDRTGYTEAFF. CDR3 in DNA: TGTGCCAGCAGCTTAGATCGGACAGGGTACACTGAAGCTTTCTTT. The whole variable domain, remainder taken from reference TRBV11-2 and TRBJ1-1, is EAGVAQSPRYKIIEKRQSVAFWCNPISGHATLYWYQQILGQGPKLLIQFQNNGVVDDSQLPKDRFSAERLKGVDSTLKIQPAKLEDSAVYLCASSLDRTGYTEAFFGQGTRLTVV.

This chain joins TRBV5-8 and TRBJ2-3; 10 nucleotides match TRBD2. Germline trimming cut 4 bases from V and 4 bases from J; bases unmatched to any gene: 12. The CDR3 sequence is 17 residues long. Per the germline V gene, CDR1 is SGHTS and CDR2 is YDEGEE. Written as DNA, the CDR3 is TGTGCCAGCAGCGTCCTCATACTAGCGGGGCAAGCAGATACGCAGTATTTT. This encodes CASSVLILAGQADTQYF.

The chain employs TRBV10-3 and TRBJ2-3, with 7 bases fitting TRBD2. Trimming at V came to 6 bases and at J to 2 bases, leaving 2 bases not matched to a gene. In germline, CDR1 is ENHRY, CDR2 SYGVKD. CDR3 length equals 13 residues. The CDR3 loop is CAIRSGDTDTQYF. The CDR3 DNA follows: TGTGCCATCAGGAGCGGGGACACAGATACGCAGTATTTT.

This chain connects TRBV18 to TRBJ2-5, with D perhaps TRBD2 (6 bases). Looked up from germline, CDR1 is KGHSH and CDR2 is LQKENI. The CDR3 contains 15 residues. The V end was cut by 3 bases, the J end by 0 bases, with 11 bases between. The CDR3: CASSPPRGYQETQYF. For the CDR3, the DNA is TGTGCCAGCTCACCCCCCCGGGGGTACCAAGAGACCCAGTACTTC.

The chain uses TRBV5-1 and TRBJ2-1; 7 bases are shared with TRBD1. Per the germline V gene, CDR1 is SGHRS and CDR2 is YFSETQ. Germline trimming cut 0 bases from V and 4 bases from J; bases unmatched to any gene: 4. This CDR3 has 15 amino acids. CDR3 nucleotides: TGCGCCAGCAGCTTGGCCGACAGGGCGTACAATGAGCAGTTCTTC. Translated: CASSLADRAYNEQFF.

The chain employs TRBV18 and TRBJ1-4, with a weak D call TRBD1 (6 bases). CDR3 size: 17 residues. Germline V gene data show CDR1 as KGHSH and CDR2 as LQKENI. Trimming pared 2 bases from V and 0 bases from J, leaving 13 bases between. CDR3 protein: CASSPTPDSATNEKLFF. CDR3 coding DNA: TGTGCCAGCTCACCAACCCCGGACAGTGCAACTAATGAAAAACTGTTTTTT.

The rearrangement links TRBV5-4 to TRBJ2-7; possible D gene TRBD1, 6 bases. There are 15 residues in the CDR3. Germline values: CDR1 SGHNT, CDR2 YYREEE (reference sequence). V dropped 4 bases and J dropped 3 bases, with 17 bases sitting between them. The CDR3 is CASSPRAGADYEQYF. The DNA for the CDR3 is TGTGCCAGCAGCCCGCGGGCAGGGGCGGACTACGAGCAGTACTTC.

The chain combines TRBV29-1 with TRBJ1-1; a weak D match, TRBD1 (6 bases). Looked up from germline, CDR1 is SQVTM and CDR2 is ANQGSEA. The CDR3 spans 13 residues. The ends were cut back, 7 bases at V and 1 base at J, with 13 bases in the middle. The CDR3 spells CSANPRGNTEAFF. The CDR3 region has the DNA TGCAGCGCCAACCCCAGGGGGAACACTGAAGCTTTCTTT.

The V call is TRBV6-6, the J call TRBJ2-1; 8 nucleotides align to TRBD2. Germline lookup yields CDR1 MNHNY and CDR2 SVGAGI (reference sequence). With V trimmed by 10 bases and J by 6 bases, 11 bases remained unmatched. The CDR3 loop spans 14 amino acids. CDR3 coding DNA: TGTGCCACCTGGGCGGGGGGCGCGGGCAATGAGCAGTTCTTC. Protein: CATWAGGAGNEQFF.

The chain links TRBV7-2 to TRBJ2-5; the match to TRBD2 covers 7 bases. This CDR3 contains 12 residues. With V trimmed by 7 bases and J by 5 bases, 4 bases remained unmatched. CDR1 is SGHTA and CDR2 is FQGNSA in the germline V gene. CDR3 DNA: TGTGCCAGCATTATGGGGGGGGAGACCCAGTACTTC. As protein: CASIMGGETQYF.

The chain carries TRBV6-9 and TRBJ2-5; possible D gene TRBD1, 6 bases. This CDR3 is built from 16 residues. CDR1 and CDR2 (germline): MNHGY, SVAAGI. Between the trimmed V and J ends, which lost 4 bases and 1 base, there was a span of 16 bases. The CDR3 sequence: CASSSGVARPQETQYF. Written as DNA, the CDR3 is TGTGCCAGCAGTTCAGGGGTAGCGAGACCCCAAGAGACCCAGTACTTC.

The chain carries TRBV5-1 and TRBJ2-5; TRBD2 matches 9 bases. CDR1 and CDR2 (germline): SGHRS, YFSETQ. The CDR3 runs to 14 residues. V lost 6 bases and J lost 5; bases outside the gene matches: 8. Here the CDR3 DNA reads TGCGCCAGCAATGGCGGGGGGGCCGAGGAGACCCAGTACTTC. It is translated as CASNGGGAEETQYF.

The chain uses TRBV7-2 and TRBJ2-5, with D perhaps matching TRBD1 (6 bases). The V end was cut by 5 bases, the J end by 4 bases, with 14 bases between. CDR1 and CDR2 (germline): SGHTA, FQGNSA. CDR3 length: 14 amino acids. The CDR3 DNA follows: TGTGCCAGCAGCCTCCGGCGCAGGGGAGAGACCCAGTACTTC. Amino acids: CASSLRRRGETQYF.

V usage is TRBV20-1 and J usage is TRBJ1-1; D gene uncertain. The CDR3 covers 10 residues. The germline V gene has CDR1 DFQATT and CDR2 SNEGSKA (reference sequence). V lost 6 bases and J lost 3, with 5 bases in between. This chain's CDR3 is CSALDTEAFF. In nucleotides, the CDR3 is TGCAGTGCACTTGACACTGAAGCTTTCTTT.

The V call is TRBV19, the J call TRBJ1-2; D gene ambiguous. Germline CDR1 LNHDA, CDR2 SQIVND (reference sequence). There are 15 residues in the CDR3. V was trimmed by 3 bases and J by 1 base, leaving 12 bases between them. For the CDR3, the DNA is TGTGCCAGTAGTATTCAGGCACAATATAACTATGGCTACACCTTC. Its protein product is CASSIQAQYNYGYTF. The variable domain in full, with the rest retrieved from reference TRBV19 and TRBJ1-2, is DGGITQSPKYLFRKEGQNVTLSCEQNLNHDAMYWYRQDPGQGLRLIYYSQIVNDFQKGDIAEGYSVSREKKESFPLTVTSAQKNPTAFYLCASSIQAQYNYGYTFGSGTRLTVV.

The table lists this clone with a few counts. This chain links TRBV19 with TRBJ1-5, with D possibly being TRBD1 (5 bases). Per germline, CDR1 LNHDA and CDR2 SQIVND (reference sequence). The CDR3 length is 13 residues. V lost 8 bases, J lost 5 bases, and 13 bases lay in between. CDR3: CASSDIPYQPQHF. The DNA for the CDR3 is TGTGCCAGTTCGGACATACCCTATCAGCCCCAGCATTTT.

The gene calls are TRBV5-1 and TRBJ2-1; D may be TRBD2 (5 bases). The CDR3 consists of 11 residues. V gave up 2 bases and J gave up 10 bases, with 7 bases separating them. Per the germline V gene, CDR1 is SGHRS and CDR2 is YFSETQ. As DNA, the CDR3 is TGCGCCAGCAGCTTAGCGGACGAGCAGTTCTTC. Encoded protein: CASSLADEQFF. The full variable domain, with the rest looked up from reference TRBV5-1 and TRBJ2-1, is KAGVTQTPRYLIKTRGQQVTLSCSPISGHRSVSWYQQTPGQGLQFLFEYFSETQRNKGNFPGRFSGRQFSNSRSEMNVSTLELGDSALYLCASSLADEQFFGPGTRLTVL.

The genes are TRBV19 and TRBJ2-5, with 7 positions matching TRBD1. The CDR3 length is 13 residues. Germline CDR1 reads LNHDA; CDR2 reads SQIVND (reference sequence). The V and J ends lost 2 bases and 5 bases, in that order; junction bases with no gene match: 2. DNA of the CDR3: TGTGCCAGTAGTATAACAGGGGCCGAGACCCAGTACTTC. Residues: CASSITGAETQYF.

The CDR3 coding sequence is TGTGCCAGCAGTTCCCGTTCGGGACAGGGATCCGAGCAGTACTTC. Translated, it gives CASSSRSGQGSEQYF. This rearrangement joins TRBV6-5 to TRBJ2-7; 9 bases are shared with TRBD1. The V and J ends lost 4 bases and 6 bases, in that order; junction bases with no gene match: 10. The CDR3 has 15 residues. Germline CDR1 reads MNHEY; CDR2 reads SVGAGI.

The chain combines TRBV7-2 with TRBJ1-1; the D gene is possibly TRBD1 (6 bases). The germline V gene has CDR1 SGHTA and CDR2 FQGNSA. The CDR3 has 16 amino acids. The V end was cut by 1 base, the J end by 3 bases, with 15 bases between. The CDR3 spells CASSLVWAGVDTEAFF. The DNA of the CDR3 is TGTGCCAGCAGCTTAGTATGGGCAGGGGTGGACACTGAAGCTTTCTTT. Full variable domain (missing parts from reference TRBV7-2 and TRBJ1-1): GAGVSQSPSNKVTEKGKDVELRCDPISGHTALYWYRQSLGQGLEFLIYFQGNSAPDKSGLPSDRFSAERTGGSVSTLTIQRTQQEDSAVYLCASSLVWAGVDTEAFFGQGTRLTVV.

CDR3 sequence: CASSERTGGKAEAFF. In DNA, the CDR3 is TGTGCCAGCAGCGAGAGGACAGGGGGCAAGGCTGAAGCTTTCTTT. V and J are TRBV6-1 and TRBJ1-1; TRBD1 aligns across 11 bases. The CDR3 contains 15 residues. Trimming at V came to 6 bases and at J to 6 bases, leaving 9 bases not matched to a gene. The V gene's germline CDR1 is MNHNS and CDR2 SASEGT.

This chain uses TRBV12-5 with TRBJ1-2, with D unresolved. The V gene lost 4 bases and the J gene lost 4 bases, with 7 bases spanning the gap. This CDR3 is built from 12 residues. CDR1 and CDR2 (germline): LGHNT, FRNRAP. Here the CDR3 reads CASGSQFYGYTF. CDR3 sequence (DNA): TGTGCTAGTGGTTCGCAGTTCTATGGCTACACCTTC.